What follows are 12 T cell receptor beta chains derived from one specimen sequenced in a study of identifying expanded T cells in peripheral blood. Repertoires were generated with immunoSEQ multiplex PCR, while TCRdb's copy carries only in-frame clones and drops some. Here the sample spans about 82,000 clones, 85% to 90% being singletons. The sequenced material came from blood. The source is a person between 18 and 75 years old in good health.

CDR3 DNA sequence: TGTGCCAGCAGCCTTACCCAACAGAGGAACACTGAAGCTTTCTTT. The encoded protein is CASSLTQQRNTEAFF. This rearrangement joins TRBV11-1 to TRBJ1-1; D not certain. V shed 5 bases and J shed 1 base, with 14 bases lying between them. Germline CDR1 is SGHAT and CDR2 is FQDESV (reference sequence). The CDR3 consists of 15 residues.

The V call is TRBV19, the J call TRBJ1-2, with D unresolved. Germline V gene lookup returns CDR1 LNHDA and CDR2 SQIVND (reference sequence). The V and J ends lost 1 base and 7 bases respectively, with 4 bases between them. CDR3 size: 11 residues. The CDR3 reads CASSIAGGYTF. The CDR3 DNA is TGTGCCAGTAGTATAGCGGGTGGCTACACCTTC.

The chain combines TRBV6-4 with TRBJ2-2; D gene uncertain. CDR1 and CDR2 from the germline V gene are MRHNA and SNTAGT. Deletions cut 6 bases from V and 6 bases from J, with 23 bases between. The CDR3 has 17 residues. The CDR3: CASSPDAVPTHSGELFF. The DNA for the CDR3 is TGTGCCAGCAGCCCGGATGCAGTACCCACCCACTCCGGGGAGCTGTTTTTT.

The DNA for the CDR3 is TGTGCCAGCAGTTCAACAGGGGGCGCATCGTTCAGTGAAGCTTTCTTT. Its translation is CASSSTGGASFSEAFF. The V and J genes are TRBV14 and TRBJ1-1; TRBD1 matches 9 bases. Germline V gives CDR1 SGHDN, CDR2 FVKESK. The CDR3 runs to 16 residues. The V gene end was trimmed by 6 bases and the J gene end by 7 bases; junction bases not matched to a gene: 15.

V gene TRBV10-3 combines with J gene TRBJ2-1; 10 nucleotides match TRBD2. J lost 4 bases, V lost 4 bases, and 4 bases had no gene match. Germline V gene lookup returns CDR1 ENHRY and CDR2 SYGVKD. The length of the CDR3 is 15 residues. CDR3 nucleotides: TGTGCCATCAGTGTAGCTAGCGGGGGTTACAATGAGCAGTTCTTC. Its protein product is CAISVASGGYNEQFF.

The chain carries TRBV19 and TRBJ1-1; D possibly corresponds to TRBD1 (6 bases). The CDR3 totals 11 residues. The germline V gene encodes CDR1 LNHDA and CDR2 SQIVND (reference sequence). V lost 11 bases to trimming and J lost 4 bases, with 11 bases between them. The CDR3 here is CAWGAFTEAFF. For the CDR3, the DNA is TGTGCCTGGGGGGCGTTCACTGAAGCTTTCTTT.

The V call is TRBV2, the J call TRBJ1-1, with D tentatively TRBD1 (5 bases). Trimming removed 3 bases from V and 8 bases from J, with 22 bases in between. The CDR3 is 16 residues long. Looked up from germline, CDR1 is SNHLY and CDR2 is FYNNEI. The CDR3 here is CASSETSRTAKGEAFF. The CDR3 nucleotides read TGTGCCAGCAGTGAGACGTCGAGGACCGCAAAGGGGGAAGCTTTCTTT.

The chain links TRBV9 to TRBJ1-1; D is undetermined. The CDR3 runs 18 residues. The V end was cut by 3 bases, the J end by 10 bases, with 31 bases between. CDR1 is SGDLS, CDR2 YYNGEE, per germline. This chain's CDR3 is CASSAGPVARPPRLGAFF. The CDR3 coding sequence is TGTGCCAGCAGCGCAGGCCCGGTAGCCAGACCGCCCCGATTAGGAGCTTTCTTT. Filled out from reference TRBV9 and TRBJ1-1, the complete variable domain reads DSGVTQTPKHLITATGQRVTLRCSPRSGDLSVYWYQQSLDQGLQFLIQYYNGEERAKGNILERFSAQQFPDLHSELNLSSLELGDSALYFCASSAGPVARPPRLGAFFGQGTRLTVV.

The rearrangement links TRBV11-2 to TRBJ2-5; the D gene is possibly TRBD2 (5 bases). The CDR3 sequence is 16 residues long. The germline V gene has CDR1 SGHAT and CDR2 FQNNGV. The V end lost 1 base, the J end lost 4 bases, and 16 bases lay between the germline ends. In DNA form, the CDR3 reads TGTGCCAGCAGCTTAGTTTGGGGTGGGAGCGCAGAGACCCAGTACTTC. Protein: CASSLVWGGSAETQYF.

The chain uses TRBV29-1 and TRBJ2-1; D may be TRBD1 (5 bases). The length of the CDR3 is 17 residues. Germline lookup yields CDR1 SQVTM and CDR2 ANQGSEA. V lost 0 bases to trimming and J lost 3 bases, with 18 bases between them. CDR3 sequence reads: CSVEERRVNGFYNEQFF. CDR3 DNA sequence: TGCAGCGTTGAAGAGCGCAGGGTAAATGGGTTCTACAATGAGCAGTTCTTC.

The CDR3: CSARDPEAFF. The CDR3 DNA reads as TGCAGTGCTAGAGATCCGGAAGCTTTCTTT. The genes are TRBV20-1 and TRBJ1-1; D remains unclear. The CDR3 runs 10 residues. V was shortened by 0 bases and J by 8 bases, with 4 bases between the two germline ends. The germline CDR1 and CDR2 sequences are DFQATT and SNEGSKA (reference sequence).

The rearrangement uses TRBV6-4 and TRBJ1-1; perhaps TRBD1 as D (6 bases). CDR3 size: 10 residues. V gave up 11 bases and J gave up 5 bases, with 9 bases separating them. Germline assignment: CDR1 MRHNA and CDR2 SNTAGT. In nucleotides, the CDR3 is TGTGCCGCCAGGGGAACTGAAGCTTTCTTT. Amino acid sequence: CAARGTEAFF.